Each of the 11 T cell receptor beta chains below was sequenced from the same sample in a study of CD8+ T cells in alopecia areata. Investigators isolated RNA and reverse transcribed it into cDNA to act as the sequencing template. Repertoires were generated with immunoSEQ multiplex PCR, while TCRdb's copy carries only in-frame clones and drops some. In total the sample includes more than 250,000 clones, none of them seen once. Pooled cells of cutaneous lymph node origin were sorted on CD4, CD8alpha, NKG2D, NKG2ACE and other markers. Input material: CD4+ T cells sorted from a lymph node. The source of these receptors is a C3H/HeJ mouse with alopecia areata. MHC haplotype of the strain: H2-k.

This clone has just a few counts. Gene names refer to mouse genes. The read gets to within 4 residues of the CDR3 end, and the germline J gene fills in the rest. The sample has other DNA sequences that encode this CDR3 too. V gene TRBV13-3 combines with J gene TRBJ1-2; TRBD1 agrees at 7 bases. CDR1 and CDR2 from the germline V gene are NNHDY and SYVADS. The CDR3 has 14 residues. Trimming cost V 4 bases and J 0 bases; bases outside gene matches: 3. The part of the CDR3 DNA that was read is TGTGCCAGCAGTCCCAGGGGGGCAAACTCC. This codes for CASSPRGANS. The whole CDR3 protein reads CASSPRGANSDYTF.

This clone was counted a few times. Genes and germline come from the mouse. The CDR3 end falls 4 residues outside the read, so it is completed with the germline J gene. V and J are TRBV13-2 and TRBJ2-2, with D possibly being TRBD1 (6 bases). Germline CDR1 reads NNHNN; CDR2 reads SYGAGS (reference sequence). This CDR3 spans 14 amino acids. The V gene lost 2 bases and the J gene lost 2 bases, with 7 bases spanning the gap. CDR3 sequence: CASGERGNTGQLYF. The CDR3 bases that were read are TGTGCCAGCGGTGAGAGGGGGAACACCGGG.

This clone has just a few counts. The genes and germline here are from mouse. The CDR3 end lies 4 residues beyond the end of the read and is filled in from the germline J gene. Within the sample, other DNA sequences also encode this same CDR3. The chain is built from TRBV13-1 and TRBJ2-7; D is possibly TRBD1 (7 bases). CDR3 length: 14 amino acids. The germline gives CDR1 NSHNY, CDR2 SYGAGN. CDR3 sequence reads: CASSDAAGGYEQYF. CDR3 DNA (partial): TGTGCCAGCAGTGATGCAGCAGGGGGGTAT.

This clone was found a few times. Each gene name is a mouse one. The observed sequence ends 4 residues before the CDR3 terminus, with the missing tail filled in from the germline J gene. The chain is built from TRBV13-1 and TRBJ1-2; tentatively, D is TRBD1 (5 bases). CDR3 length: 13 amino acids. The V and J ends lost 4 bases and 3 bases respectively, with 10 bases between them. CDR1 is NSHNY, CDR2 SYGAGN, per germline. CDR3 bases read: TGTGCCAGCAGTCTCCTCAGGGACTCC. Its protein product is CASSLLRDS. The full CDR3 protein reads CASSLLRDSDYTF.

This clone was seen a few times. All gene names here are mouse names. The CDR3 reads CASSDGTGDQDTQYF. The covered CDR3 bases are TGTGCCAGCAGTGATGGGACTGGGGACCAAGAC. The chain couples TRBV13-1 to TRBJ2-5, with TRBD2 matching over 9 bases. The CDR3 end is not reached by the read, which stops 4 residues before it; the germline J gene fills it in. The V gene end was trimmed by 0 bases and the J gene end by 1 base; junction bases not matched to a gene: 0. CDR1 is NSHNY, CDR2 SYGAGN, per germline. The CDR3 length is 15 residues.

Comment on this clone: Mouse gene names and germline throughout. The read halts 4 residues ahead of the CDR3 end, with the missing end drawn from the germline J gene. This rearrangement joins TRBV19 to TRBJ2-3, with 9 bases matching TRBD2. After removal of 3 bases from V and 4 bases from J, the junction contained 3 bases not matched to a gene. The CDR3 has 14 amino acids. The germline gives CDR1 FNHDT, CDR2 SITEND (reference sequence). The sequenced CDR3 bases are TGTGCCAGCAGTAAGGGACTGGGAACAGAA. Translated, it gives CASSKGLGTE. The CDR3 in full is CASSKGLGTETLYF.

This clone came up a few times. Mouse names are used for the genes. The read ends 4 residues before the CDR3 terminus; that terminus is restored from the germline J gene. The rearrangement joins TRBV31 to TRBJ2-2; 9 bases match TRBD2. Unmatched junction bases numbered 5, after V lost 4 bases and J lost 2 bases. The CDR3 sequence is 15 residues long. The germline CDR1 and CDR2 sequences are GKSSPN and SITVG. Partial CDR3 DNA: TGTGCCTGGACCGCTCTGGGGGGGAACACCGGG. It is translated as CAWTALGGNTG. Given in full, the CDR3 is CAWTALGGNTGQLYF.

Note on this clone: Gene and germline names: mouse. Coverage ceases 4 residues before the CDR3 finishes, and the germline J gene fills in the end. The V and J genes are TRBV5 and TRBJ2-1; D perhaps matches TRBD2 (7 bases). The germline CDR1 and CDR2 sequences are LGHNA and YNLKQL (reference sequence). Trimming took off 1 base at V and 3 bases at J, with 10 bases between the two ends. The CDR3 consists of 15 residues. This CDR3 is CASSQAGGPYAEQFF. The DNA read from the CDR3 is TGTGCCAGCAGCCAAGCCGGGGGGCCCTATGCT.

This clone was observed a few times. Genes and germline are mouse. The read ends 4 residues early relative to the CDR3; the germline J gene fills the gap. The genes are TRBV13-3 and TRBJ2-2, with TRBD1 identical over 9 bases. The CDR3 is 16 residues long. Germline lookup yields CDR1 NNHDY and CDR2 SYVADS. Partial CDR3 DNA: TGTGCCAGCAGTGATGAAAGGACAGGGGTGATCGGG. Translated: CASSDERTGVIG. The CDR3, in full, reads CASSDERTGVIGQLYF. Combining the CDR3 with reference TRBV13-3 and TRBJ2-2 gives the whole variable domain EAAVTQSPRSKVAVTGGKVTLSCHQTNNHDYMYWYRQDTGHGLRLIHYSYVADSTEKGDIPDGYKASRPSQENFSLILELASLSQTAVYFCASSDERTGVIGQLYFGEGSKLTVL.

With respect to this clone: Gene names refer to mouse genes. The CDR3 end falls 4 residues outside the read, so it is completed with the germline J gene. This chain joins TRBV1 and TRBJ2-2, with TRBD1 identical over 9 bases. In germline, CDR1 is NSQYPW, CDR2 LRSPGD (reference sequence). The CDR3 length is 13 residues. The ends lost 11 bases at V and 1 base at J; junction bases unmatched: 2. The sequenced part of the CDR3 DNA is TGCACCGCGGACAGGGGAAACACCGGG. Protein product: CTADRGNTG. The full CDR3 protein reads CTADRGNTGQLYF.

This clone was recorded a few times. All gene names here are mouse names. The CDR3 bases that were read are TGTGCCAGCAGTGCAGGGTCCTATGCT. Its translation: CASSAGSYA. Given in full, the CDR3 is CASSAGSYAEQFF. The chain joins TRBV19 to TRBJ2-1, with D perhaps matching TRBD1 (5 bases). The read ends 4 residues early relative to the CDR3; the germline J gene fills the gap. The CDR3 loop spans 13 amino acids. Germline CDR1 FNHDT, CDR2 SITEND (reference sequence). V shed 4 bases and J shed 3 bases, with 8 bases lying between them.